The rows below give T cell receptor beta chains drawn from one sample of a study of T-cell memory formation after mild COVID-19. TCRdb redid the calling of the 5' RACE reads with MiXCR, one entry per CDR3 protein. The table records 350,000 to 500,000 distinct CDR3 sequences, over 15% of them present only once. The sequenced material came from PBMCs or a T cell subset sorted from them (not recorded which). These receptor sequences come from a man between 18 and 29 years old who had mild COVID-19 (a few samples of this study predate the infection). Cell type and time point are not known. Each CDR3 is given without its conserved first and last residue. A D gene is named only where the DNA matches it firmly.

>TRBV5-5|TRBJ2-3|.
ASSLLPPPTDTQY
>TRBV6-2/TRBV6-3|TRBJ2-1|TRBD2
ASSYSAGGRNEQF
>TRBV11-2|TRBJ2-1|TRBD1
ASSAYRDRNEQF
>TRBV24-1|TRBJ2-2|.
ATSVGDTNTGELF
>TRBV12-3/TRBV12-4|TRBJ2-3|.
ASSFRLPDTQY
>TRBV5-1|TRBJ2-5|.
ASSGEDITETQY
>TRBV11-1|TRBJ2-3|.
ASSPGQVGDTQY
>TRBV7-2|TRBJ2-7|TRBD2
ASSSTRGAGIGYEQY
>TRBV18|TRBJ1-3|.
ASSPGYQDSGNTIY
>TRBV29-1|TRBJ2-3|.
SESTTSTDTQY
>TRBV7-6|TRBJ1-5|.
ASSLSGTSNQPQH
>TRBV9|TRBJ2-2|TRBD2
ASSSTSGGPRWELF
>TRBV14|TRBJ1-1|.
ASSLPGKSEAF
>TRBV19|TRBJ2-3|.
ASSISRRGLDTQY
>TRBV5-1|TRBJ2-5|TRBD1
ASSLRRTGPRPEY
>TRBV7-8|TRBJ2-1|TRBD1
ASSSFGTGGRNEQF
>TRBV4-2|TRBJ2-2|.
ASRLGANTGELF
>TRBV6-2/TRBV6-3|TRBJ1-5|.
ASSYPGTQPQH
>TRBV10-3|TRBJ2-3|.
AISERGAGTDTQY
>TRBV19|TRBJ2-1|.
ASSKVTYNEQF
>TRBV7-3|TRBJ2-3|TRBD2
ASSFDSGGADTQY
>TRBV5-6|TRBJ2-3|.
ASGQGTSTDTQY
>TRBV7-9|TRBJ1-6|.
ASSPREGSSYNSPLH
>TRBV7-3|TRBJ2-2|.
ASSLKPAAGELF
>TRBV10-3|TRBJ1-2|.
AISESNQGLSRP
>TRBV5-5|TRBJ1-2|.
ASSSLGAGYT
>TRBV5-1|TRBJ1-2|.
ASSLGRRFPDYGYT
>TRBV27|TRBJ2-3|.
ASSPSVVYSTDTQY
>TRBV28|TRBJ1-2|.
ATDVGGRGYT
>TRBV6-2/TRBV6-3|TRBJ1-5|.
AISYYRGAMEPQH
>TRBV18|TRBJ2-5|.
ASSKGTPRGETQY
>TRBV6-5|TRBJ2-2|.
ASSRVSANTGELF
>TRBV12-5|TRBJ2-7|.
ASGLKGHEQY
>TRBV5-1|TRBJ1-6|.
ASSEGSESYNSPLH
>TRBV5-1|TRBJ1-5|TRBD1
ASSLAGGNNQPQH
>TRBV5-5|TRBJ2-2|TRBD1
ASSSTGVPNTGELF
>TRBV4-2|TRBJ2-5|.
ASSQERIGLEYPETQY
>TRBV27|TRBJ2-1|.
ASSLGLLYNEQF
>TRBV12-3/TRBV12-4|TRBJ1-5|.
ASSLSGAQPQH
>TRBV19|TRBJ1-1|.
ASKAGVTEAF
>TRBV20-1|TRBJ1-1|.
SAREGHSNSEAF
>TRBV18|TRBJ2-7|.
ASSISDRYEQY
>TRBV5-1|TRBJ2-5|.
ASSLGNGEETQY
>TRBV5-1|TRBJ1-4|.
ASSLAITATNEKLF
>TRBV6-6|TRBJ2-1|TRBD1
ASSRQGAHNEQF
>TRBV14|TRBJ2-5|TRBD2
ASSPRDRGTSGGEETQY